The 17 T cell receptor beta chains below all came from one sample that was sequenced in a study of response to subunit inactivated influenza vaccine. TCRdb used MiXCR to reprocess the RT-PCR reads, holding one entry per CDR3 protein. The data hold 550,000 to 800,000 distinct CDR3 sequences, with about 14% observed a single time. Sequenced material: PBMCs from blood, taken 14 to 15 days before vaccination. The receptors come from a middle-aged man who received an inactivated influenza vaccine.

This clonotype occurred many times. This chain connects TRBV12-3 or TRBV12-4 to TRBJ1-2; D possibly corresponds to TRBD1 (6 bases). The V and J ends lost 2 bases and 8 bases respectively, with 12 bases between them. The CDR3 contains 13 residues. CDR3 sequence reads: CASSLPGGAGYTF. CDR3 in DNA: TGTGCCAGCAGTTTACCGGGGGGCGCAGGCTACACCTTC.

The V gene is TRBV6-2 or TRBV6-3, the J gene TRBJ1-4; D not resolved. CDR1 is MNHEY, CDR2 SVGEGT, per germline. The V gene lost 3 bases and the J gene lost 15 bases, with 14 bases spanning the gap. This CDR3 comprises 12 residues. CDR3 sequence (DNA): TGTGCCAGCAGTTATAGCGGCTCATGGATGTTTTTT. Translation: CASSYSGSWMFF.

The CDR3 reads CSVLLQGGGNTIYF. The CDR3 DNA reads TGCAGCGTCTTGTTACAGGGGGGTGGAAACACCATATATTTT. This chain links TRBV29-1 with TRBJ1-3; 8 positions match TRBD1. CDR1 and CDR2 from the germline V gene are SQVTM and ANQGSEA. This CDR3 spans 14 amino acids. After removal of 6 bases from V and 3 bases from J, the junction contained 7 bases not matched to a gene. Filled out from reference TRBV29-1 and TRBJ1-3, the complete variable domain reads SAVISQKPSRDICQRGTSLTIQCQVDSQVTMMFWYRQQPGQSLTLIATANQGSEATYESGFVIDKFPISRPNLTFSTLTVSNMSPEDSSIYLCSVLLQGGGNTIYFGEGSWLTVV.

The chain has TRBV19 and TRBJ2-5; 12 bases are a match to TRBD1. This CDR3 has 16 amino acids. V shed 5 bases, J shed 6 bases, and the junction held 10 bases outside the gene matches. CDR1 is LNHDA and CDR2 is SQIVND in the germline V gene (reference sequence). CDR3: CASSPPGTGGRKTQYF. CDR3 nucleotide sequence: TGTGCCAGTAGTCCCCCTGGGACAGGGGGCCGCAAGACCCAGTACTTC.

This clonotype has a handful of counts. This sequence joins TRBV7-2 and TRBJ2-3; 13 bases line up with TRBD2. J was trimmed by 5 bases and V by 4 bases; bases with no gene match: 6. The germline V gene has CDR1 SGHTA and CDR2 FQGNSA. CDR3 length: 16 amino acids. CDR3 in amino acids: CASSSGLAGRGDTQYF. CDR3 bases: TGTGCCAGCAGCTCGGGACTAGCGGGGCGGGGAGATACGCAGTATTTT.

This clonotype was recorded a few times. The rearrangement uses TRBV7-9 and TRBJ2-2; 7 bases are a match to TRBD2. Germline lookup yields CDR1 SEHNR and CDR2 FQNEAQ (reference sequence). This CDR3 comprises 16 residues. V shed 5 bases, J shed 1 base, and the junction held 7 bases outside the gene matches. As DNA, the CDR3 is TGTGCCAGCAGCCGGCCCGCGGGAGTGAACACCGGGGAGCTGTTTTTT. Translation: CASSRPAGVNTGELFF.

This clonotype was recorded many times. This chain uses TRBV4-2 with TRBJ2-3; D not resolved. The CDR3 length is 14 residues. Per the germline V gene, CDR1 is LGHNA and CDR2 is YNFKEQ. V lost 5 bases and J 6 bases, leaving 15 bases between the germline ends. The DNA for the CDR3 is TGTGCCAGCAGCGACGGGCCTCTTTGGGATACGCAGTATTTT. Protein product: CASSDGPLWDTQYF.

In regard to this clonotype: Sequence at one end of the junction differs from germline and may be a read error. This chain uses TRBV5-1 with TRBJ2-1; D gene ambiguous. The germline gives CDR1 SGHRS, CDR2 YFSETQ. The CDR3 totals 16 residues. The CDR3 DNA reads as TGCGCCAGCAGCTTGGTCGCTGGGATGTCCTACAGTGAGCAGTTCTTC. This encodes CASSLVAGMSYSEQFF.

V gene TRBV15 combines with J gene TRBJ1-1; 8 bases map to TRBD1. This CDR3 contains 15 residues. CDR1 and CDR2 (germline): LNHNV, YYDKDF (reference sequence). V gave up 2 bases and J gave up 2 bases; unmatched junction bases: 4. CDR3 nucleotide sequence: TGTGCCACCAGCAGAAGGACAGGGACTAACACTGAAGCTTTCTTT. This encodes CATSRRTGTNTEAFF.

Comments on this clonotype: One end of the junction varies from germline; a read error may be responsible. The gene calls are TRBV6-5 and TRBJ2-2; D may be TRBD2 (6 bases). The CDR3 consists of 13 residues. Germline V gives CDR1 MNHEY, CDR2 SVGAGI. Written as DNA, the CDR3 is TGTGCCAGCAGTTACATTGAGGGCGGGGAGCTGTCTTTT. It is translated as CASSYIEGGELSF.

With respect to this clonotype: At one end, the junction sequence differs from germline, possibly due to a read error. The J gene is TRBJ2-2, the V gene TRBV10-3; 12 positions match TRBD2. The CDR3 spans 16 residues. In germline, CDR1 is ENHRY, CDR2 SYGVKD. CDR3 residues: CAISAGLAGIGGALFF. CDR3 in DNA: TGTGCCATCAGTGCAGGACTAGCGGGAATTGGCGGGGCGCTGTTTTTT.

This clonotype showed up many times. The chain recombines TRBV5-6 with TRBJ2-1; D remains unclear. CDR3 size: 12 residues. Germline assignment: CDR1 SGHDT and CDR2 YYEEEE. Between the trimmed V and J ends, which lost 0 bases and 6 bases, there was a span of 4 bases. For the CDR3, the DNA is TGTGCCAGCAGCTTGGGGGTCAATGAGCAGTTCTTC. Amino acids: CASSLGVNEQFF.

This clonotype was picked up many times. The chain recombines TRBV9 with TRBJ2-3; D gene unclear. This CDR3 region has 14 residues. Trimming left V 4 bases short and J 5 bases short, with 14 bases between. Germline V lookup: CDR1 SGDLS, CDR2 YYNGEE. The CDR3 DNA follows: TGTGCCAGCAGCTCCGAACCCCTGGGAGATACGCAGTATTTT. This encodes CASSSEPLGDTQYF.

This clonotype was counted between two and nine times. The rearrangement links TRBV6-2 or TRBV6-3 to TRBJ1-5; 10 nucleotides line up with TRBD1. This CDR3 has 17 residues. Germline trimming cut 5 bases from V and 3 bases from J; bases unmatched to any gene: 10. CDR1 and CDR2 from the germline V gene are MNHEY and SVGEGT. The CDR3 DNA is TGTGCCAGCAGTCCGCCTGCGGGACAGGGGTCCAATCAGCCCCAGCATTTT. It translates to CASSPPAGQGSNQPQHF.

The genes are TRBV20-1 and TRBJ2-2; TRBD2 is a possible D gene (6 bases). This CDR3 contains 13 residues. The germline V and J ends were trimmed by 3 bases and 5 bases, with 10 bases remaining between them. Per the germline V gene, CDR1 is DFQATT and CDR2 is SNEGSKA (reference sequence). The CDR3 loop reads CSARGLVTGELFF. DNA for the CDR3: TGCAGTGCTAGGGGACTCGTTACCGGGGAGCTGTTTTTT.

A few counts support this clonotype. The chain uses TRBV20-1 and TRBJ2-2, with TRBD2 matching 7 bases. Trimming took 0 bases from V and 1 from J; bases not matched to a gene: 5. The CDR3 is made up of 16 amino acids. CDR1 is DFQATT, CDR2 SNEGSKA, per germline (reference sequence). The CDR3 DNA follows: TGCAGTGCTAGAGATAAGTCTAGCGGGAACACCGGGGAGCTGTTTTTT. It codes for CSARDKSSGNTGELFF.

This clonotype was seen more than once but under ten times. V usage is TRBV30 and J usage is TRBJ2-4, with D possibly TRBD1 on 6 matching bases. The CDR3 is made up of 13 amino acids. The germline gives CDR1 GTSNPN, CDR2 SVGIG (reference sequence). Trimming cost V 2 bases and J 3 bases, with 8 bases left between them. Here the CDR3 reads CAWSLQGKNIQYF. Written as DNA, the CDR3 is TGTGCCTGGAGTTTACAGGGCAAAAACATTCAGTACTTC.